These 21 T cell receptor beta chains came from one sample sequenced in a study of T-cell memory formation after mild COVID-19. One entry per CDR3 protein, called by TCRdb with MiXCR from the 5' RACE reads. The profile covers under 300,000 distinct CDR3 sequences, with roughly 8.2% appearing a single time and about 20% taken by the ten largest. Sequenced material: PBMCs or a T cell subset sorted from them (not recorded which). The receptor source for this set is a man aged 18 to 30 who had mild COVID-19 (a few samples of this study predate the infection). Cell type and time point are not known.

This clonotype was counted between two and nine times. The V and J genes are TRBV5-1 and TRBJ2-5; 8 bases match TRBD2. CDR3 length: 14 residues. The germline CDR1 and CDR2 sequences are SGHRS and YFSETQ. With 3 bases clipped from V and 5 bases from J, the junction kept 6 bases outside the gene matches. This CDR3 is CASSSDSGVETQYF. Here the CDR3 DNA reads TGCGCCAGCAGCTCGGATAGCGGGGTCGAGACCCAGTACTTC.

This clonotype was seen ten or more times. This rearrangement joins TRBV5-1 to TRBJ2-5, with 9 bases lining up with TRBD2. There are 16 residues in the CDR3. With V trimmed by 2 bases and J by 5 bases, 10 bases remained unmatched. Germline CDR1 reads SGHRS; CDR2 reads YFSETQ. The CDR3 region is CASSFSKASGMETQYF. The DNA for the CDR3 is TGCGCCAGCAGCTTCTCGAAGGCTAGCGGGATGGAGACCCAGTACTTC.

The V call is TRBV9, the J call TRBJ2-4, with 15 nucleotides matching TRBD2. This CDR3 contains 19 residues. The trim removed 3 bases at V and 1 base at J, leaving 8 bases unmatched. Germline CDR1 and CDR2: SGDLS and YYNGEE. In DNA, the CDR3 is TGTGCCAGCAGCGCCCGTCCCGGGACTAGCGGGGGGGCCAAAAACATTCAGTACTTC. Translation gives CASSARPGTSGGAKNIQYF.

This clonotype was seen more than once but under ten times. The J gene is TRBJ2-7, the V gene TRBV4-3; D may be TRBD2 (5 bases). V dropped 0 bases and J dropped 5 bases, with 14 bases sitting between them. The CDR3 consists of 15 residues. Germline CDR1 and CDR2: LGHNA and YSLEER. The chain's CDR3 is CASSQDYRGVHEQYF. For the CDR3, the DNA is TGCGCCAGCAGCCAAGATTATCGGGGAGTCCACGAGCAGTACTTC.

The V call is TRBV24-1, the J call TRBJ1-5; D is possibly TRBD1 (5 bases). Trimming took 3 bases from V and 7 from J, leaving 12 bases between them. The CDR3 length is 14 residues. Germline V lookup: CDR1 KGHDR, CDR2 SFDVKD. CDR3 loop: CATSDRGVEQPQHF. Written as DNA, the CDR3 is TGTGCCACCAGTGATCGGGGGGTTGAACAGCCCCAGCATTTT.

The chain couples TRBV5-1 to TRBJ2-7; 11 bases line up with TRBD1. Germline CDR1 is SGHRS and CDR2 is YFSETQ. The CDR3 totals 14 residues. V shed 3 bases, J shed 5 bases, and the junction held 4 bases outside the gene matches. CDR3: CASSWGQGVDEQYF. The CDR3 DNA is TGCGCCAGCAGCTGGGGACAGGGGGTCGACGAGCAGTACTTC. Based on the CDR3 plus reference TRBV5-1 and TRBJ2-7, the full variable domain is KAGVTQTPRYLIKTRGQQVTLSCSPISGHRSVSWYQQTPGQGLQFLFEYFSETQRNKGNFPGRFSGRQFSNSRSEMNVSTLELGDSALYLCASSWGQGVDEQYFGPGTRLTVT.

The V and J genes are TRBV3-1 and TRBJ1-1; possible D gene TRBD1, 6 bases. CDR1 and CDR2 from the germline V gene are LGHDT and YNNKEL (reference sequence). The CDR3 has 13 residues. Trimming left V 1 base short and J 4 bases short, with 7 bases between. This CDR3 is CASSQGGRTEAFF. CDR3 DNA sequence: TGTGCCAGCAGCCAAGGGGGGCGCACTGAAGCTTTCTTT. The complete variable domain, with remaining parts taken from reference TRBV3-1 and TRBJ1-1, reads DTAVSQTPKYLVTQMGNDKSIKCEQNLGHDTMYWYKQDSKKFLKIMFSYNNKELIINETVPNRFSPKSPDKAHLNLHINSLELGDSAVYFCASSQGGRTEAFFGQGTRLTVV.

This clonotype came up a few times. The chain recombines TRBV7-2 with TRBJ1-5; D gene uncertain. Per the germline V gene, CDR1 is SGHTA and CDR2 is FQGNSA. The CDR3 is 14 amino acids. Trimming shortened V by 3 bases and J by 5 bases, and 11 bases separated the two germline ends. The CDR3 region has the DNA TGTGCCAGCAGCTTGGGGTACGGGGATCAGCCCCAGCATTTT. As protein: CASSLGYGDQPQHF.

This clonotype was counted many times. The V gene is TRBV20-1, the J gene TRBJ2-1, with D possibly being TRBD1 or TRBD2 (6 bases each). Germline CDR1 reads DFQATT; CDR2 reads SNEGSKA (reference sequence). V was pared by 5 bases and J by 3 bases, with 17 bases between. This CDR3 has 15 residues. In nucleotides, the CDR3 is TGCAGTGCTCTGGGGGGCATCTCACTCTACAATGAGCAGTTCTTC. Its translation is CSALGGISLYNEQFF.

This clonotype has a handful of counts. This chain uses TRBV7-2 with TRBJ1-3; D is uncertain. This CDR3 region has 15 residues. The ends were cut back, 5 bases at V and 0 bases at J, with 11 bases in the middle. The germline CDR1 and CDR2 sequences are SGHTA and FQGNSA. The CDR3 loop reads CASSLLTGSGNTIYF. The CDR3 DNA reads as TGTGCCAGCAGCCTCCTAACTGGCTCTGGAAACACCATATATTTT.

The chain uses TRBV5-1 and TRBJ2-3; D possibly matches TRBD1 or TRBD2 (5 bases each). CDR3 length equals 15 residues. The germline CDR1 and CDR2 sequences are SGHRS and YFSETQ. Trimming removed 4 bases from V and 3 bases from J, with 15 bases in between. CDR3 region: CASSGAEAGTDTQYF. The CDR3, as DNA: TGCGCCAGCAGCGGGGCGGAGGCCGGAACAGATACGCAGTATTTT.

The table lists this clonotype with many counts. The J gene is TRBJ2-7, the V gene TRBV6-7; the match to TRBD1 covers 9 bases. TRBV6-7 is classed as an ORF, of uncertain function. This CDR3 contains 18 residues. Trimming removed 0 bases from V and 0 bases from J; junction bases left unmatched: 9. The CDR3 nucleotides read TGTGCCAGCAGTTACTCGATCCGGGACAGGGTTAGCTCCTACGAGCAGTACTTC. This sequence encodes CASSYSIRDRVSSYEQYF.

In its sample, this clonotype was seen many times. CDR3 coding DNA: TGCGCCAGCAGACCGAGACTAGCGGGCAATGAGCAGTTCTTC. The encoded protein is CASRPRLAGNEQFF. The chain carries TRBV5-1 and TRBJ2-1; TRBD2 agrees at 10 bases. This CDR3 is 14 amino acids long. Trimming removed 5 bases from V and 6 bases from J; junction bases left unmatched: 5. Germline CDR1 SGHRS, CDR2 YFSETQ.

The J gene is TRBJ1-1, the V gene TRBV4-3; maybe TRBD1 (6 bases). The germline gives CDR1 LGHNA, CDR2 YSLEER. The CDR3 length is 17 residues. The V end was cut by 1 base, the J end by 5 bases, with 20 bases between. The CDR3 reads CASSQGKGDTRRTEAFF. CDR3 DNA: TGCGCCAGCAGCCAAGGAAAGGGGGACACCCGAAGGACTGAAGCTTTCTTT.

This clonotype appeared a few times. The chain joins TRBV7-3 to TRBJ2-3; the D gene could be TRBD1 or TRBD2 (6 bases each). The CDR3 runs to 14 residues. The germline gives CDR1 SGHTA, CDR2 FQGTGA. V was clipped by 5 bases and J by 3 bases, with 12 bases between them. The CDR3 spells CASSPGAQTDTQYF. The CDR3 nucleotides are TGTGCCAGCAGCCCGGGGGCCCAAACAGATACGCAGTATTTT.

In this sample, this clonotype turned up a few times. The V gene is TRBV7-9, the J gene TRBJ2-3, with TRBD2 identical over 14 bases. The ends lost 5 bases at V and 0 bases at J; junction bases unmatched: 7. Germline-derived CDR1 and CDR2 are SEHNR and FQNEAQ (reference sequence). The CDR3 is made up of 18 amino acids. The CDR3 DNA is TGTGCCAGCAGCCCGCCGGGACTAGCGGGGGCTAGCACAGATACGCAGTATTTT. It specifies CASSPPGLAGASTDTQYF.

A remark on this clonotype: Its ends do not fully match the called genes, so a read error is possible. The chain has TRBV6-6 and TRBJ2-2, with TRBD2 matching 8 bases. In germline, CDR1 is MNHNY, CDR2 SVGAGI (reference sequence). This CDR3 spans 16 amino acids. CDR3 nucleotides: TGTGCCAGCGGCCAAGGGCTAGCGGGTAACAACGGGGAGCTGTTTTTT. This sequence encodes CASGQGLAGNNGELFF.

There are a few counts of this clonotype. The chain couples TRBV4-1 to TRBJ1-5; D call uncertain. The V gene's germline CDR1 is MGHRA and CDR2 YSYEKL. The V and J ends lost 0 bases and 5 bases respectively, with 11 bases between them. This CDR3 contains 15 residues. The CDR3 protein is CASSQEYGVYQPQHF. CDR3 nucleotides: TGCGCCAGCAGCCAAGAATACGGAGTGTATCAGCCCCAGCATTTT.

V is TRBV2 and J is TRBJ2-3; D call uncertain. The CDR3 consists of 13 residues. Germline CDR1 reads SNHLY; CDR2 reads FYNNEI. The V end was cut by 8 bases, the J end by 4 bases, with 13 bases between. The CDR3 sequence is CASDHIVPDTQYF. The DNA of the CDR3 is TGTGCCAGCGACCATATAGTTCCAGATACGCAGTATTTT.

The V gene is TRBV6-1, the J gene TRBJ2-7; possible D gene TRBD2, 5 bases. Trimming stripped 0 bases from V and 0 bases from J, with 6 bases between. Germline V gene lookup returns CDR1 MNHNS and CDR2 SASEGT. The CDR3 length is 14 residues. The CDR3 reads CASSEAGSSYEQYV. CDR3 in DNA: TGTGCCAGCAGTGAAGCAGGGAGCTCCTACGAGCAGTACGTC.

In its sample, this clonotype was seen many times. This chain links TRBV10-3 with TRBJ1-2; D unclear. V was pared by 2 bases and J by 0 bases, with 4 bases between. Germline-derived CDR1 and CDR2 are ENHRY and SYGVKD. CDR3 length: 13 amino acids. This chain's CDR3 is CAISEGANYGYTF. The CDR3 DNA reads as TGTGCCATCAGTGAGGGGGCTAACTATGGCTACACCTTC.